The 26 T cell receptor beta chains given below trace back to one sample, sequenced in a study of cytomegalovirus exposure and HLA in healthy donors (TCRdb year 2017). Receptor libraries were prepared by the immunoSEQ multiplex PCR assay. For the multiplex PCR, a mixture combining 60 forward primers for TCR Vbeta segments and 13 reverse primers for TCR Jbeta segments was used. The immuneACCESS repertoire file appears here via TCRdb, limited to in-frame rearrangements. These files lack a portion of the clones; in checked studies, under half of the deficit traces to unresolved V genes, and the cause of the others is not known. For this sample the table gives tens of thousands of clones, of which roughly 80% were detected only once. The ten largest clones add up to about 2.5% of the sample. The sample was PBMCs. Receptors were obtained from a man aged 50 or older in good health and CMV-seronegative.

The V and J genes are TRBV28 and TRBJ2-5; possible D gene TRBD2, 5 bases. The J call may be faulty, since TRBJ2-7 better matches the DNA end. The V gene's germline CDR1 is MDHEN and CDR2 SYDVKM. This CDR3 is built from 13 residues. Here the CDR3 reads CASSSGSSYEQYF. The CDR3 DNA follows: TGTGCCAGCAGTAGCGGTTCTTCCTACGAGCAGTACTTC.

This rearrangement joins TRBV11-2 to TRBJ2-1; the D gene is possibly TRBD1 (7 bases). V dropped 0 bases and J dropped 1 base, with 13 bases sitting between them. The CDR3 totals 17 residues. Germline CDR1 and CDR2: SGHAT and FQNNGV. The CDR3 coding sequence is TGTGCCAGCAGCTTAGATCGTTCAGGGGGGTCCTACAATGAGCAGTTCTTC. Encoded protein: CASSLDRSGGSYNEQFF.

In this sample, this clone turned up a few times. The chain couples TRBV27 to TRBJ2-1; D remains ambiguous. Trimming stripped 2 bases from V and 0 bases from J, with 8 bases between. This CDR3 contains 15 residues. The V gene's germline CDR1 is MNHEY and CDR2 SMNVEV (reference sequence). The CDR3: CASSLRGTSYNEQFF. The CDR3 DNA follows: TGTGCCAGCAGTTTACGCGGTACCTCCTACAATGAGCAGTTCTTC.

The rearrangement uses TRBV18 and TRBJ2-2, with TRBD1 as a possible D gene (5 bases). Germline V gives CDR1 KGHSH, CDR2 LQKENI. The CDR3 runs to 15 residues. V dropped 0 bases and J dropped 12 bases, with 17 bases sitting between them. CDR3 in amino acids: CASSPPKGYEMKLFF. The CDR3 DNA sequence: TGTGCCAGCTCACCACCTAAGGGGTATGAGATGAAGCTGTTTTTT.

This clone was recorded once. The gene calls are TRBV18 and TRBJ1-2, with a weak D call TRBD1 (6 bases). This CDR3 has 12 amino acids. The germline V and J ends were trimmed by 9 bases and 7 bases, with 15 bases remaining between them. CDR1 and CDR2 from the germline V gene are KGHSH and LQKENI. The CDR3 sequence: CASSLGASGYTF. CDR3 coding DNA: TGTGCCAGTAGTTTGGGGGCGTCTGGCTACACCTTC.

The rearrangement uses TRBV10-3 and TRBJ1-2; a possible D gene is TRBD1 (6 bases). V was cut by 7 bases and J by 4 bases, with 25 bases left in between. The CDR3 has 17 residues. CDR1 and CDR2 (germline): ENHRY, SYGVKD. DNA for the CDR3: TGTGCCATCATGCGGGGGACGGAAATTGGGGGCTTCTATGGCTACACCTTC. The encoded protein is CAIMRGTEIGGFYGYTF.

This chain connects TRBV5-1 to TRBJ1-2, with D uncertain. V was clipped by 2 bases and J by 4 bases, with 12 bases between them. The germline CDR1 and CDR2 sequences are SGHRS and YFSETQ. CDR3 size: 14 residues. This CDR3 reads CASSLHEEGYGYTF. The CDR3 DNA is TGCGCCAGCAGCTTACACGAAGAGGGCTATGGCTACACCTTC.

V and J are TRBV27 and TRBJ2-5, with 8 nucleotides matching TRBD1. The J call may be in error: the DNA end matches TRBJ2-7 better. The germline V gene encodes CDR1 MNHEY and CDR2 SMNVEV (reference sequence). The CDR3 is 13 amino acids. The CDR3 DNA reads as TGTGCCAGCGCCCCAGGGGGCCTAGCCGAGCAGTACTTC. This gives the protein CASAPGGLAEQYF.

Details on this clone: An end of the junction does not agree with germline; a read error may underlie this. The rearrangement uses TRBV7-9 and TRBJ2-7; 7 positions agree with TRBD1. The CDR3 has 14 residues. CDR1 and CDR2 from the germline V gene are SEHNR and FQNEAQ (reference sequence). This CDR3 reads CSSSLVGGSYEQYF. DNA of the CDR3: TGTTCCAGCAGCTTAGTAGGGGGCAGTTACGAGCAGTACTTC.

The V and J genes are TRBV19 and TRBJ2-1, with D possibly being TRBD1 (5 bases). This CDR3 has 16 residues. The V and J ends lost 5 bases and 1 base respectively, with 15 bases between them. Germline V gives CDR1 LNHDA, CDR2 SQIVND (reference sequence). DNA of the CDR3: TGTGCCAGTAGTCCCAATGGGGCGGATTCCTACAATGAGCAGTTCTTC. It specifies CASSPNGADSYNEQFF.

The rearrangement joins TRBV6-4 to TRBJ2-1, with D hard to call. The ends were cut back, 0 bases at V and 2 bases at J, with 8 bases in the middle. The CDR3 totals 15 residues. From germline, CDR1 is MRHNA and CDR2 SNTAGT. This CDR3 is CASSDSPTAYNEQFF. CDR3 in DNA: TGTGCCAGCAGTGACTCTCCCACGGCCTACAATGAGCAGTTCTTC.

This chain uses TRBV16 with TRBJ2-7; TRBD1 matches at 7 bases. The germline CDR1 and CDR2 sequences are KGHSY and FQNENV. J was trimmed by 1 base and V by 4 bases; bases with no gene match: 4. The CDR3 sequence is 14 residues long. The CDR3 region is CASSRRQGSYEQYF. The CDR3 bases are TGTGCCAGCAGCCGCCGACAGGGATCCTACGAGCAGTACTTC.

Points on this clone: At one end the junction does not follow the germline gene, possibly because of a read error. The chain uses TRBV20-1 and TRBJ1-1, with 9 bases identical to TRBD1. CDR1 DFQATT and CDR2 SNEGSKA come from the germline V gene (reference sequence). The CDR3 spans 11 residues. CDR3 DNA sequence: TGCAGGGACACAGGGGGCCTCTCGGAGGGCTTT. Translated, it gives CRDTGGLSEGF.

Turning to this clone: Likely a read error: the CDR3 ends without its conserved phenylalanine or tryptophan. The chain recombines TRBV6-5 with TRBJ1-1, with a tentative D call TRBD1 (5 bases). Trimming left V 0 bases short and J 7 bases short, with 12 bases between. CDR3 length: 14 residues. Germline V gene data show CDR1 as MNHEY and CDR2 as SVGAGI. This CDR3 is CASSYSMGRVEAFL. CDR3 in DNA: TGTGCCAGCAGTTACTCGATGGGCAGGGTTGAAGCTTTCCTT.

The rearrangement links TRBV9 to TRBJ2-6; 8 nucleotides match TRBD1. V shed 5 bases, J shed 12 bases, and the junction held 7 bases outside the gene matches. The V gene's germline CDR1 is SGDLS and CDR2 YYNGEE. This CDR3 has 13 amino acids. Here the CDR3 DNA reads TGTGCCAGCAGGGGACAGGAGGGGCTCGTCCTGACTTTC. Translated, it gives CASRGQEGLVLTF.

The gene calls are TRBV19 and TRBJ1-5; 9 bases align to TRBD1. Looked up from germline, CDR1 is LNHDA and CDR2 is SQIVND (reference sequence). V shed 5 bases, J shed 6 bases, and the junction held 11 bases outside the gene matches. This CDR3 is built from 16 residues. The CDR3 nucleotides are TGTGCCAGTAGTTTCCGGGACAGGGCAAGGGGTCAGCCCCAGCATTTT. Amino acids: CASSFRDRARGQPQHF.

The genes are TRBV5-6 and TRBJ2-1, with 8 bases aligning to TRBD2. From germline, CDR1 is SGHDT and CDR2 YYEEEE. V gave up 0 bases and J gave up 2 bases; unmatched junction bases: 13. This CDR3 is 19 amino acids long. CDR3 loop: CASSLERGPHLLAYNEQFF. The CDR3 nucleotides read TGTGCCAGCAGCTTGGAGCGGGGGCCTCACCTACTAGCCTACAATGAGCAGTTCTTC.

The genes are TRBV7-2 and TRBJ2-7, with 9 bases aligning to TRBD2. Losses at the gene ends were 5 bases for V and 2 bases for J; bases not matched to a gene: 13. The CDR3 runs to 17 residues. Germline lookup yields CDR1 SGHTA and CDR2 FQGNSA. The CDR3 bases are TGTGCCAGCAGCCCCCCCCCGGGCGGGGGGGCCGCCTACGAGCAGTACTTC. Translating it yields CASSPPPGGGAAYEQYF.

This sequence joins TRBV7-2 and TRBJ1-1, with 11 bases fitting TRBD1. Germline V gene sequence: CDR1 SGHTA, CDR2 FQGNSA. V was clipped by 4 bases and J by 6 bases; unmatched bases: 4. CDR3 length equals 14 residues. CDR3 nucleotide sequence: TGTGCCAGCAGCTCGGACAGGGGGCGATCTGAAGCTTTCTTT. It yields the protein CASSSDRGRSEAFF.

The chain employs TRBV4-1 and TRBJ1-2, with a possible D match to TRBD1 (6 bases). The V end lost 6 bases, the J end lost 8 bases, and 22 bases lay between the germline ends. CDR1 and CDR2 (germline): MGHRA, YSYEKL. The CDR3 spans 15 residues. CDR3 residues: CASRIRVQGREGYTF. CDR3 nucleotide sequence: TGCGCCAGCAGAATAAGAGTACAGGGACGGGAAGGCTACACCTTC.

The chain uses TRBV29-1 and TRBJ1-4; D unresolved. V was shortened by 7 bases and J by 0 bases, with 9 bases between the two germline ends. The CDR3 runs 13 residues. Germline assignment: CDR1 SQVTM and CDR2 ANQGSEA. This chain's CDR3 is CSGWSATNEKLFF. For the CDR3, the DNA is TGCAGCGGCTGGAGTGCAACTAATGAAAAACTGTTTTTT.

This clone was seen just once. The chain employs TRBV19 and TRBJ1-4; perhaps TRBD1 as D (5 bases). The V end was cut by 6 bases, the J end by 7 bases, with 12 bases between. Germline V CDR1 and CDR2: LNHDA, SQIVND (reference sequence). This CDR3 region has 13 residues. CDR3 coding DNA: TGTGCCAGTAGACAGGTCGCCGGTGAAAAACTGTTTTTT. Encoded protein: CASRQVAGEKLFF.

The gene calls are TRBV6-5 and TRBJ2-6; possibly TRBD2 for D (6 bases). Trimming took off 8 bases at V and 0 bases at J, with 8 bases between the two ends. Germline V gene lookup returns CDR1 MNHEY and CDR2 SVGAGI. CDR3 length: 14 residues. CDR3 nucleotides: TGTGCCAGCGGGGAGGTCTCTGGGGCCAACGTCCTGACTTTC. This translates into CASGEVSGANVLTF.

This chain connects TRBV19 to TRBJ1-5; D gene unclear. Germline V gene lookup returns CDR1 LNHDA and CDR2 SQIVND (reference sequence). The CDR3 extends over 15 amino acids. Trimming pared 3 bases from V and 0 bases from J, leaving 9 bases between. The CDR3 sequence is CASSIYLYSNQPQHF. The CDR3 coding sequence is TGTGCCAGTAGTATTTATTTGTATAGCAATCAGCCCCAGCATTTT.

The chain recombines TRBV27 with TRBJ2-1, with 8 bases fitting TRBD2. Germline lookup yields CDR1 MNHEY and CDR2 SMNVEV (reference sequence). J gave up 2 bases and V 4 bases, and 1 base lay outside the gene matches. The CDR3 runs to 14 residues. This chain's CDR3 is CASSYSGAYNEQFF. CDR3 coding DNA: TGTGCCAGCAGTTATAGCGGGGCCTACAATGAGCAGTTCTTC.

This clone appeared once. The chain links TRBV7-9 to TRBJ2-7; 9 bases match TRBD1. With 5 bases clipped from V and 6 bases from J, the junction kept 5 bases outside the gene matches. The germline CDR1 and CDR2 sequences are SEHNR and FQNEAQ (reference sequence). The CDR3 has 13 amino acids. In nucleotides, the CDR3 is TGTGCCAGCAGCCCCAGGGACAGGGTCGAGCAGTACTTC. Amino acid sequence: CASSPRDRVEQYF.